This entry is about one T cell receptor (beta chain). The sample belongs to a study of T cells in Graves' hyperthyroidism and ophthalmopathy. From RNA transcripts, TCR beta CDR3 regions were amplified. HTBI primers were the set used in a first-round RT-PCR of the TCR CDR3. TCRdb called the multiplex PCR reads again in MiXCR, with one record for every CDR3 protein. This sample yields approximately 210,000 distinct CDR3 sequences, of which more than 15% are seen a single time; roughly 50% belongs to the top ten. This receptor was taken from a man aged 50-59 years with Graves' hyperthyroidism. The sample was blood.

DNA of the CDR3: TGTGCCAGCAGTTTCGCGGGTTATGGCTACACCTTC. This sequence encodes CASSFAGYGYTF. This chain connects TRBV28 to TRBJ1-2; D not certain. The CDR3 has 12 amino acids. Between the trimmed V and J ends, which lost 3 bases and 5 bases, there was a span of 7 bases. Germline V gene sequence: CDR1 MDHEN, CDR2 SYDVKM.